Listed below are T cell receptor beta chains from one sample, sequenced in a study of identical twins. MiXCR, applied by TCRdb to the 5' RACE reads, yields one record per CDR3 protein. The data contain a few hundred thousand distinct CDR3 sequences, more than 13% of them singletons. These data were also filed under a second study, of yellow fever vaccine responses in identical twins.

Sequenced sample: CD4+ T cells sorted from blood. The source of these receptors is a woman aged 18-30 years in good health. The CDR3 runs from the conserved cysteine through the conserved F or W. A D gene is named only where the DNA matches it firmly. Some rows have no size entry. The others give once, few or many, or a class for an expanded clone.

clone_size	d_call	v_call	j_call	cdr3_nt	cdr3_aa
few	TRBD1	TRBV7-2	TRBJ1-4	TGTGCCAGCAGCCTAGGGACAGGGCGACAGGAACTGTTTTTT	CASSLGTGRQELFF
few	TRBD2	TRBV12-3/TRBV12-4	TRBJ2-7	TGTGCCAGCAGCCCGGGGGGGTCCCTCTCCTACGAGCAGTACTTC	CASSPGGSLSYEQYF
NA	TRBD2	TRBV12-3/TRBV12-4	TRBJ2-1	TGTGCCAGCAGCTTACCCCCGGGAGGGCAGTTCTTC	CASSLPPGGQFF
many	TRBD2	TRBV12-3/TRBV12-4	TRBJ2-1	TGTGCCAGCAAGTTCCAACTTGCGGGAGGGATCAATGAGCAGTTCTTC	CASKFQLAGGINEQFF
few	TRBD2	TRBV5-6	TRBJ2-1	TGTGCCAGCAGCTTCCAGTCACGGGGGGGCCTCTACAATGAGCAGTTCTTC	CASSFQSRGGLYNEQFF
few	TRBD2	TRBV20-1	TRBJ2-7	TGCAGTGCTAGCCCCGGGGGGTTTGCACTAAGTACGGGCGAGCAGTACTTC	CSASPGGFALSTGEQYF
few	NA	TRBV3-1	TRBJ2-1	TGTGCCAGCAGCCAAGATGGGGCAGCAAACAATGAGCAGTTCTTC	CASSQDGAANNEQFF
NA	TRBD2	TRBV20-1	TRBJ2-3	TGCAGTGCGGGGACTAGCGGGAGTCTTACAGATACGCAGTATTTT	CSAGTSGSLTDTQYF
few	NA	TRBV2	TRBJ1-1	TGTGCCAGCAGTGAAGGGCGGGGGTACACTGAAGCTTTCTTT	CASSEGRGYTEAFF
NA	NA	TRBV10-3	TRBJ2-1	TGTGCCATCAGTGAGTCTCAGGATTATGAGCAGTTCTTC	CAISESQDYEQFF
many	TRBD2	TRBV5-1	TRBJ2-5	TGCGCCAGCAGCCCGGCTAGCGGGAGTAAAAAGACCCAGTACTTC	CASSPASGSKKTQYF
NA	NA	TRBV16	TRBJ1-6	TGTGCCAGCAACTACAACAGGGATTCACCCCTCCACTTT	CASNYNRDSPLHF
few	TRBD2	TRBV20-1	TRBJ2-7	TGCAGTGCCACTCCTAGCGGGTCCTACGAGCAGTACTTC	CSATPSGSYEQYF
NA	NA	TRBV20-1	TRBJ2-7	TGCAGTGCTAGTCTGTCCGGGTTTGAGCAGTACTTC	CSASLSGFEQYF
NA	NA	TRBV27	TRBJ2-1	TGTGCCAGCAGTTTACGTACAGGGCCCTCCTACAATGAGCAGTTCTTC	CASSLRTGPSYNEQFF
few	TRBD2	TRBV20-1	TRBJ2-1	TGCAGTGCTATAGCGGGGGGGGTCTTATTCAATGAGCAGTTCTTC	CSAIAGGVLFNEQFF
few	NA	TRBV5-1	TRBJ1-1	TGCGCCAGCAGCCCTGGACACTCGAACACTGAAGCTTTCTTT	CASSPGHSNTEAFF
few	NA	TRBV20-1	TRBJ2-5	TGCAGTGCCAGAAAAGGAGAGACCCAGTACTTC	CSARKGETQYF
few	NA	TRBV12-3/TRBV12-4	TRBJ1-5	TGTGCCAGCAGTTTATTCTTCGATAGCAATCAGCCCCAGCATTTT	CASSLFFDSNQPQHF
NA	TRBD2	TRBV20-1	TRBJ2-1	TGCAGTGTTAGTCAGACTTTCGGGACTAGCAATAAGAATGAGCAGTTCTTC	CSVSQTFGTSNKNEQFF
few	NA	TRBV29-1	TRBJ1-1	TGCAGCGTCGCTCGGGACATGAACACTGAAGCTTTCTTT	CSVARDMNTEAFF
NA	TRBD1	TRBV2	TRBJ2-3	TGTGCCAGCAGGGGGACAGGGAGCACAGATACGCAGTATTTT	CASRGTGSTDTQYF
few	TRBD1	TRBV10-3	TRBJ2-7	TGTGCCATCAGCACCGGGACAGGGGCCTACGAGCAGTACTTC	CAISTGTGAYEQYF
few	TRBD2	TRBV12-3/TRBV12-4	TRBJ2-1	TGTGCCAGCAGTTTCGGAGGACTAGCGGTATACAATGAGCAGTTCTTC	CASSFGGLAVYNEQFF
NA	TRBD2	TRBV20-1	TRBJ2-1	TGCTGTGCGGACGGACTAGCGGGCAACTCCTACAATGAGCAGTTCTTC	CCADGLAGNSYNEQFF
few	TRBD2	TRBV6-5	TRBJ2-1	TGTGCCAGCAGTTACTCTTTTCACGGAGCGGGAGAATCCTACAATGAGCAGTTCTTC	CASSYSFHGAGESYNEQFF
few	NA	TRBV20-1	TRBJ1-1	TGCAGTGCTAGAGCACAGCTTATGTCTGAAGCTTTCTTT	CSARAQLMSEAFF
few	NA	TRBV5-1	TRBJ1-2	TGCGCCAGCAGCTCGGGACCGCTGGGGGAGTATGGCTACACCTTC	CASSSGPLGEYGYTF
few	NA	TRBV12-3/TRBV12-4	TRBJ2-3	TGTGCCAGCAGTTTAGGACTTAGGGACACAGATACGCAGTATTTT	CASSLGLRDTDTQYF
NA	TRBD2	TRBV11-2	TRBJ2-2	TGTGCCAGCAGCCGAACTAATCTAGCGGGAGGGCCGCACACCGGGGAGCTGTTTTTT	CASSRTNLAGGPHTGELFF
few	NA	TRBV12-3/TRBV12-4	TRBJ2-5	TGTGCCAGCAGTTCCCACGTGGGGGACCTGTCAACCCAGTACTTC	CASSSHVGDLSTQYF
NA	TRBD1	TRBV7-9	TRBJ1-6	TGTGCCAGCAGCCCATCCGGGACAGGGAGGAATTCACCCCTCCACTTT	CASSPSGTGRNSPLHF
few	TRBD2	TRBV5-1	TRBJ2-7	TGCGCCAGCGGGACTAGCGGGACTGGCGAGCAGTACTTC	CASGTSGTGEQYF
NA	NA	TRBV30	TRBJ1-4	TGTGCCTGGAGCAATATGTGGAAGATAGCTAATGAAAAACTGTTTTTT	CAWSNMWKIANEKLFF
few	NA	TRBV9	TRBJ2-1	TGTGCCAGCAGCGTAGGCCCCCGCGGGGTTGGGTACAATGAGCAGTTCTTC	CASSVGPRGVGYNEQFF
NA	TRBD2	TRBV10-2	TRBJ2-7	TGCGCCAGCAGTGAACTAGCGGGAGAAGGCGAGCAGTACTTC	CASSELAGEGEQYF
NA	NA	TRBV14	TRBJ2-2	TGTGCCAGCAGCCAAGATTTCCCCGGGGAGCTGTTTTTT	CASSQDFPGELFF
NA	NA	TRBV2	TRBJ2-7	TGTGCCAGCAGTCGGGGCCCCAACGAGCAGTACTTC	CASSRGPNEQYF
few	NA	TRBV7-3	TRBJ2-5	TGTGCCAGCAGCTTAACTTGGGGCGCGGAGACCCAGTACTTC	CASSLTWGAETQYF
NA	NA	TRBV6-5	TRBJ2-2	TGTGCCAGCAGTTACTCGATACAGGGCCACACCGGGGAGCTGTTTTTT	CASSYSIQGHTGELFF
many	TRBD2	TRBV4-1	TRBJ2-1	TGCGCCAGCAGCCAAGATCGGGAGGGCCGAAATGAGCAGTTCTTC	CASSQDREGRNEQFF
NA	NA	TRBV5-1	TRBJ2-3	TGCGCCAGCAGCTTGGCCGAATCAGGGGCAGCAGATACGCAGTATTTT	CASSLAESGAADTQYF
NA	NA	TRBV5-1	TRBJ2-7	TGCGCCAGCAGCTTGGAAGGGGACGAGCAGTACTTC	CASSLEGDEQYF
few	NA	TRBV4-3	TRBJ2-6	TGCGCCAGCAGCCGCAGTTTTGGGGCCAACGTCCTGACTTTC	CASSRSFGANVLTF
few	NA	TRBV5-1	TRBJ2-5	TGCGCCAGCGGCCCTCCCGGGACCCAGGTCGGGACCCAGTACTTC	CASGPPGTQVGTQYF
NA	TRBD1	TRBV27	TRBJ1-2	TGTGCCAGCAGCAGGACAGGGGTCGGCTACACCTTC	CASSRTGVGYTF
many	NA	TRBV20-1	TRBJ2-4	TGCAGTGCTGATGAAGGGGCTAGTGGCAAAAACATTCAGTACTTC	CSADEGASGKNIQYF
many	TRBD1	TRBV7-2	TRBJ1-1	TGTGCCAGCAGTCCAGGGGGCGACACTGAAGCTTTCTTT	CASSPGGDTEAFF